What follows are 18 T cell receptor beta chains derived from one specimen sequenced in a study of shared clonotypes between healthy human individuals. Profiled with immunoSEQ multiplex PCR; TCRdb holds only in-frame clones, not every one. The sample shows over 850,000 clones, 78% of them seen only once. Sample: memory CD4+ T cells from PBMCs. Documented subset: CD45RA-negative fraction. The source of these receptors is a young man in good health. Some clones in this sample may be carry-over from other donors' samples.

This clone was seen a handful of times. The chain employs TRBV30 and TRBJ2-7, with D hard to call. CDR3 length equals 11 residues. Germline CDR1 reads GTSNPN; CDR2 reads SVGIG (reference sequence). Trimming stripped 0 bases from V and 5 bases from J, with 5 bases between. The DNA of the CDR3 is TGTGCCTGGAGTGTTGCTGACGAGCAGTACTTC. Protein product: CAWSVADEQYF.

The J gene is TRBJ2-1, the V gene TRBV6-1, with TRBD2 matching 15 bases. V lost 0 bases and J lost 4; bases outside the gene matches: 4. This CDR3 is 18 amino acids long. Germline lookup yields CDR1 MNHNS and CDR2 SASEGT. The DNA for the CDR3 is TGTGCCAGCAGTGAAGCCCCGGGACTAGCGGGAGGATACAATGAGCAGTTCTTC. Encoded protein: CASSEAPGLAGGYNEQFF.

The rearrangement links TRBV28 to TRBJ2-3; D not resolved. CDR1 is MDHEN, CDR2 SYDVKM, per germline. CDR3 size: 13 residues. V was clipped by 3 bases and J by 2 bases, with 6 bases between them. CDR3 bases: TGTGCCAGCAGTTTTGGTCACACAGATACGCAGTATTTT. Amino acids: CASSFGHTDTQYF.

This chain links TRBV7-3 with TRBJ2-5; D unresolved. The CDR3 is 13 residues long. Trimming removed 5 bases at V and 7 bases at J, with 14 bases between. Germline CDR1 reads SGHTA; CDR2 reads FQGTGA. CDR3: CASSPGGGVTQYF. In DNA, the CDR3 is TGTGCCAGCAGCCCCGGCGGTGGGGTGACCCAGTACTTC.

This clone was observed once. The J gene is TRBJ2-1, the V gene TRBV28; D not resolved. Trimming pared 2 bases from V and 5 bases from J, leaving 7 bases between. The CDR3 contains 13 residues. The germline gives CDR1 MDHEN, CDR2 SYDVKM. The chain's CDR3 is CASSLVGNNEQFF. The DNA for the CDR3 is TGTGCCAGCAGTTTAGTGGGGAACAATGAGCAGTTCTTC.

J is TRBJ1-1 and V is TRBV18; the D is unclear. The CDR3 contains 14 residues. Trimming took off 0 bases at V and 1 base at J, with 6 bases between the two ends. The germline CDR1 and CDR2 sequences are KGHSH and LQKENI. In DNA form, the CDR3 reads TGTGCCAGCTCACCACCGCGGCAGAACACTGAAGCTTTCTTT. This translates into CASSPPRQNTEAFF.

The V and J genes are TRBV9 and TRBJ1-2, with 8 bases aligning to TRBD1. Looked up from germline, CDR1 is SGDLS and CDR2 is YYNGEE. The CDR3 is 14 residues long. J gave up 7 bases and V 3 bases, and 8 bases lay outside the gene matches. This chain's CDR3 is CASSAETGASGYTF. CDR3 coding DNA: TGTGCCAGCAGCGCCGAGACAGGGGCTTCTGGCTACACCTTC.

As concerns this clone: Sequence at one end of the junction differs from germline and may be a read error. The gene calls are TRBV20-1 and TRBJ1-2, with D uncertain. The CDR3 extends over 11 amino acids. Germline V CDR1 and CDR2: DFQATT, SNEGSKA (reference sequence). The CDR3 DNA is TGCAGTGCCTCCCTAGGTGAGGGTCCCCGGTTC. It yields the protein CSASLGEGPRF.

J is TRBJ2-7 and V is TRBV19, with TRBD1 identical over 9 bases. CDR3 length: 14 residues. The V and J ends lost 4 bases and 4 bases, in that order; junction bases with no gene match: 5. Germline CDR1 LNHDA, CDR2 SQIVND (reference sequence). CDR3 sequence reads: CASSRTGVGYEQYF. The CDR3 bases are TGTGCCAGTAGTAGGACAGGGGTCGGTTACGAGCAGTACTTC.

This clone was seen at least ten times. The J gene is TRBJ2-3, the V gene TRBV6-5; D may be TRBD1 or TRBD2 (5 bases each). Trimming shortened V by 6 bases and J by 6 bases, and 13 bases separated the two germline ends. This CDR3 comprises 13 residues. CDR1 is MNHEY and CDR2 is SVGAGI in the germline V gene. The CDR3 DNA reads as TGTGCCAGCAGCTCGGACGGGGCGGATACGCAGTATTTT. Its translation: CASSSDGADTQYF.

The rearrangement links TRBV5-4 to TRBJ1-1; weak D call: TRBD1 (6 bases). The germline CDR1 and CDR2 sequences are SGHNT and YYREEE (reference sequence). Trimming shortened V by 4 bases and J by 0 bases, and 16 bases separated the two germline ends. The CDR3 length is 16 residues. In nucleotides, the CDR3 is TGTGCCAGCAGCCTTTTAGGGGGGGCTATGAACACTGAAGCTTTCTTT. Encoded protein: CASSLLGGAMNTEAFF.

This clone has a single count. The V call is TRBV5-1, the J call TRBJ2-1; maybe TRBD1 (6 bases). Trimming removed 2 bases at V and 10 bases at J, with 13 bases between. CDR1 is SGHRS and CDR2 is YFSETQ in the germline V gene. The CDR3 covers 13 residues. The CDR3 nucleotides read TGCGCCAGCAGCTTCGGACAGCCAAACGAGCAGTTCTTC. Amino acids: CASSFGQPNEQFF.

The chain has TRBV7-3 and TRBJ2-1; perhaps TRBD2 as D (6 bases). V shed 1 base and J shed 7 bases, with 14 bases lying between them. CDR1 is SGHTA, CDR2 FQGTGA, per germline. This CDR3 contains 15 residues. The CDR3 region is CASSLNGRFGNEQFF. For the CDR3, the DNA is TGTGCCAGCAGCTTAAATGGGAGGTTCGGTAATGAGCAGTTCTTC.

The sample holds one count of this clone. The chain recombines TRBV2 with TRBJ2-1; D is undetermined. From germline, CDR1 is SNHLY and CDR2 FYNNEI. Trimming pared 7 bases from V and 9 bases from J, leaving 10 bases between. The CDR3 runs 11 residues. The CDR3 DNA reads as TGTGCCAGCACCCCGACGGTTGAGCAGTTCTTC. Amino acids: CASTPTVEQFF. Full variable domain (remainder filled in from reference TRBV2 and TRBJ2-1): EPEVTQTPSHQVTQMGQEVILRCVPISNHLYFYWYRQILGQKVEFLVSFYNNEISEKSEIFDDQFSVERPDGSNFTLKIRSTKLEDSAMYFCASTPTVEQFFGPGTRLTVL.

This clone was seen a single time. This chain connects TRBV5-1 to TRBJ1-4, with D possibly TRBD1 on 5 matching bases. The germline CDR1 and CDR2 sequences are SGHRS and YFSETQ. This CDR3 comprises 17 residues. The germline V and J ends were trimmed by 0 bases and 7 bases, with 19 bases remaining between them. CDR3 region: CASSLGDYAGRGEKLFF. The CDR3 nucleotides read TGCGCCAGCAGCTTGGGGGACTACGCCGGACGGGGTGAAAAACTGTTTTTT.

Ten or more counts support this clone. This sequence joins TRBV6-1 and TRBJ2-6; D gene uncertain. CDR3 length: 15 amino acids. CDR1 and CDR2 (germline): MNHNS, SASEGT. V was cut by 2 bases and J by 2 bases, with 7 bases left in between. The CDR3 sequence is CASSERMTGANVLTF. DNA for the CDR3: TGTGCCAGCAGTGAACGAATGACTGGGGCCAACGTCCTGACTTTC.

The rearrangement joins TRBV7-8 to TRBJ1-5; D is ambiguous. V shed 3 bases and J shed 4 bases, with 4 bases lying between them. The CDR3 runs 12 residues. In germline, CDR1 is SGHVS, CDR2 FQNEAQ. This CDR3 reads CASSFVNQPQHF. As DNA, the CDR3 is TGTGCCAGCAGCTTTGTAAATCAGCCCCAGCATTTT. The full variable domain, rest sourced from reference TRBV7-8 and TRBJ1-5, is GAGVSQSPRYKVAKRGQDVALRCDPISGHVSLFWYQQALGQGPEFLTYFQNEAQLDKSGLPSDRFFAERPEGSVSTLKIQRTQQEDSAVYLCASSFVNQPQHFGDGTRLSIL.

This chain joins TRBV6-5 and TRBJ1-1; weak D call: TRBD1 (6 bases). Trimming took off 6 bases at V and 10 bases at J, with 24 bases between the two ends. This CDR3 is built from 15 residues. CDR1 is MNHEY, CDR2 SVGAGI, per germline. CDR3 coding DNA: TGTGCCAGCAGATTTCAGACAGGAACGGCAGGCGGAGCTTTCTTT. Translated, it gives CASRFQTGTAGGAFF.